This T cell receptor beta chain originates from a study of T cell responses to AZD1222 COVID-19 vaccine. Whole-study results and caveats: Seropositive AZD1222 recipients at baseline numbered only five or six.

Germline loops: CDR1 SGHKS, CDR2 YYEKEE (reference sequence). V lost 4 bases to trimming and J lost 8 bases; unmatched junction nucleotides: 9. This CDR3 comprises 14 residues. Generated by immunoSEQ multiplex PCR, the TCRdb table keeps only in-frame clones and is missing some. The table lists roughly 200,000 clones, approximately 89% of them singletons. Turning to this clone: No antigen is known for it.

The sequences come from peripheral blood, collected 28 days after the second AZD1222 dose. The sequence was collected from an adult who received the AZD1222 COVID-19 vaccine. This chain connects TRBV5-5 to TRBJ1-2, with 9 positions matching TRBD1. The CDR3 here is CASSGDRVLRGYTF. The CDR3 DNA reads TGTGCCAGCAGCGGGGACAGGGTTTTACGCGGCTACACCTTC.